Given below is one T cell receptor (beta chain) in context. The data belong to a study of radiation and T cells in renal cell carcinoma. This CDR3 region has 13 residues. Trimming shortened V by 2 bases and J by 14 bases, and 13 bases separated the two germline ends. Germline CDR1 is KGHSH and CDR2 is LQKENI. Treatment reported: treatment-naive control, cytoreductive nephrectomy. Assay: immunoSEQ multiplex PCR; the TCRdb copy retains only in-frame clones and omits some. The data show approximately 12,000 clones, less than 70% seen once. This TCR derives from a woman older than 75 with renal cell carcinoma. The source material was tumor tissue, sampled from a patient whose treatment was nephrectomy without radiotherapy. V is TRBV18 and J is TRBJ1-6; D uncertain. Written as DNA, the CDR3 is TGTGCCAGCTCACCAAGAGAGGCCGGGGCCCTCCACTTT. The encoded protein is CASSPREAGALHF.